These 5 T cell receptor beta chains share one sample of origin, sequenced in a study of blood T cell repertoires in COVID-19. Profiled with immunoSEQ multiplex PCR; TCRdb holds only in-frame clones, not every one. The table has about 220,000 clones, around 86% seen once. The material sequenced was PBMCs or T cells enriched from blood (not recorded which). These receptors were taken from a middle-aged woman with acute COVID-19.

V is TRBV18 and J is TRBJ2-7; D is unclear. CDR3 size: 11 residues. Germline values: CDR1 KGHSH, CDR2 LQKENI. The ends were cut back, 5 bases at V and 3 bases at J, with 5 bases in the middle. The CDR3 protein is CASSSLYEQYF. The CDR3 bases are TGTGCCAGCTCATCCCTCTACGAGCAGTACTTC.

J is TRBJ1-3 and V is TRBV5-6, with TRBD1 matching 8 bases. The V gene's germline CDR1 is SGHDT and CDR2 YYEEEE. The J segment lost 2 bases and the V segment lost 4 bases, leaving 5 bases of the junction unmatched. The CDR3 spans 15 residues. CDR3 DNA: TGTGCCAGCAGCAGAGGACAGGGCGCTGGAAACACCATATATTTT. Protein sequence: CASSRGQGAGNTIYF. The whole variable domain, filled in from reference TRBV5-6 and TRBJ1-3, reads DAGVTQSPTHLIKTRGQQVTLRCSPKSGHDTVSWYQQALGQGPQFIFQYYEEEERQRGNFPDRFSGHQFPNYSSELNVNALLLGDSALYLCASSRGQGAGNTIYFGEGSWLTVV.

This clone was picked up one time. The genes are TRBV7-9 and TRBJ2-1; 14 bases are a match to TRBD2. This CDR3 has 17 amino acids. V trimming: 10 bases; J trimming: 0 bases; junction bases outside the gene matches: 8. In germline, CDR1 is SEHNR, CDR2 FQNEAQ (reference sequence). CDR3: CAIGLAGGGSSYNEQFF. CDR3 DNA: TGTGCCATCGGACTAGCGGGGGGTGGTAGCTCCTACAATGAGCAGTTCTTC.

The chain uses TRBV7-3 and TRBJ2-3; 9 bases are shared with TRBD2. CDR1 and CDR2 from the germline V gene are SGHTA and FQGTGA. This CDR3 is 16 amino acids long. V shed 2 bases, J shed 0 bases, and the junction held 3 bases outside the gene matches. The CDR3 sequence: CASSLVAGASTDTQYF. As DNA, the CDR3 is TGTGCCAGCAGCTTAGTAGCGGGGGCAAGCACAGATACGCAGTATTTT.

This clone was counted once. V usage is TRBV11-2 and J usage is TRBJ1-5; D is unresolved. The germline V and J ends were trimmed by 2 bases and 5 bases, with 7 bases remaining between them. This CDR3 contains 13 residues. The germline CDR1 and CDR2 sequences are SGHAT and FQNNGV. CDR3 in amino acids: CASSLHADQPQHF. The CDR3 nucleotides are TGTGCCAGCAGCTTACATGCGGATCAGCCCCAGCATTTT.